These T cell receptor beta chains were read from a single sample in a study of cytomegalovirus exposure and HLA in healthy donors. Assay: immunoSEQ multiplex PCR; the TCRdb copy retains only in-frame clones and omits some. The listing records 60,000 to 80,000 clones. Input material: PBMCs. These receptors were collected from a boy aged 10-17 years in good health and CMV-seronegative. The CDR3 runs from the conserved cysteine through the conserved F or W. D genes are given only for firm matches.

>TRBJ1-1|14|TRBD1|TRBV6-5
CASTARGGDAEAFF
TGTGCCAGCACCGCCCGAGGGGGCGACGCTGAAGCTTTCTTT
>TRBJ1-3|17|TRBD1|TRBV18
CASSPSGTGLVGNTIYF
TGTGCCAGCTCACCTTCCGGGACAGGGTTAGTCGGAAACACCATATATTTT
>TRBJ1-5|16|TRBD1|TRBV18
CASSPPGTDLLGPQHF
TGTGCCAGCTCACCACCCGGGACAGACCTTTTGGGGCCCCAGCATTTT
>TRBJ2-3|14|-|TRBV9
CASSEGLSTDTQYF
TGTGCCAGCAGTGAGGGACTTTCCACAGATACGCAGTATTTT
>TRBJ2-7|15|-|TRBV19
CASSIGDHSSYEQYF
TGTGCCAGTAGTATAGGCGACCACAGCTCCTACGAGCAGTACTTC
>TRBJ2-3|15|TRBD1|TRBV7-3
CASSLDRGPTDTQYF
TGTGCCAGCAGCCTCGACAGGGGACCCACAGATACGCAGTATTTT
>TRBJ1-5|16|-|TRBV6-1
CASSASTAYSNQPQHF
TGTGCCAGCAGTGCAAGTACAGCTTATAGCAATCAGCCCCAGCATTTT
>TRBJ2-6|14|-|TRBV30
CAWSTGTGANVLTF
TGTGCCTGGAGTACGGGTACTGGGGCCAACGTCCTGACTTTC
>TRBJ1-1|14|TRBD1|TRBV5-1
CASSTGQVPTEAFF
TGCGCCAGCAGCACGGGACAGGTGCCCACTGAAGCTTTCTTT
>TRBJ2-6|16|-|TRBV19
CASTPGQGLWGNVLTF
TGTGCCAGTACCCCGGGCCAGGGGTTGTGGGGCAACGTCCTGACTTTC
>TRBJ2-7|13|TRBD1|TRBV4-1
CASSRDRTYEQYF
TGCGCCAGCAGCCGGGACAGAACCTACGAGCAGTACTTC
>TRBJ1-5|14|TRBD1|TRBV19
CASSGTVSNQPQHF
TGTGCCAGTTCCGGGACAGTTAGCAATCAGCCCCAGCATTTT
>TRBJ2-1|13|-|TRBV9
CASSVTTGNEQFF
TGTGCCAGCAGCGTAACTACAGGAAATGAGCAGTTCTTC
>TRBJ2-7|16|-|TRBV4-1
CASSQYFSGVTYEQYF
TGCGCCAGCAGCCAATACTTTTCAGGGGTTACCTACGAGCAGTACTTC
>TRBJ1-2|13|-|TRBV19
CASSTTENYGYTF
TGTGCCAGTAGCACGACAGAGAACTATGGCTACACCTTC
>TRBJ1-1|17|TRBD1|TRBV5-1
CASSSGTGAGMNTEAFF
TGCGCCAGCAGCTCCGGGACAGGGGCCGGAATGAACACTGAAGCTTTCTTT
>TRBJ2-5|18|-|TRBV19
CASSQFLTGPPRGETQYF
TGTGCCAGTAGTCAATTCCTAACAGGGCCGCCCCGGGGAGAGACCCAGTACTTC
>TRBJ1-2|16|-|TRBV13
CASSLESGRTNYGYTF
TGTGCCAGCAGCTTAGAATCGGGTAGGACTAACTATGGCTACACCTTC
>TRBJ1-5|15|-|TRBV4-1
CASSQAGASNQPQHF
TGCGCCAGCAGCCAAGCAGGGGCCAGCAATCAGCCCCAGCATTTT
>TRBJ2-7|12|-|TRBV29-1
CSVETGAYEQYF
TGCAGCGTTGAGACGGGAGCCTACGAGCAGTACTTC
>TRBJ2-4|19|TRBD2|TRBV5-4
CASSLGTSGGLRAKNIQYF
TGTGCCAGCAGCTTAGGGACTAGCGGGGGATTACGAGCCAAAAACATTCAGTACTTC
>TRBJ1-2|15|TRBD1|TRBV9
CASSGGQGGYYGYTF
TGTGCCAGCAGCGGCGGACAGGGGGGATACTATGGCTACACCTTC
>TRBJ1-1|15|TRBD1|TRBV19
CASKTSGTGGTEAFF
TGTGCCAGTAAAACCTCCGGGACAGGGGGCACTGAAGCTTTCTTT
>TRBJ2-2|15|TRBD1|TRBV27
CASAARTGYTGELFF
TGTGCCAGCGCAGCTAGGACAGGGTACACCGGGGAGCTGTTTTTT
>TRBJ2-3|17|TRBD1|TRBV5-1
CASSSSRQGSSTDTQYF
TGCGCCAGCAGCTCGAGCCGACAGGGTTCTAGCACAGATACGCAGTATTTT
>TRBJ2-1|15|TRBD2|TRBV9
CASSVETGGYNEQFF
TGTGCCAGCAGCGTAGAGACGGGAGGCTACAATGAGCAGTTCTTC
>TRBJ2-5|15|TRBD2|TRBV7-9
CASRFSGGAAETQYF
TGTGCCAGCAGGTTTAGCGGGGGGGCCGCAGAGACCCAGTACTTC
>TRBJ1-1|14|TRBD1|TRBV9
CASSVEQGAEEAFF
TGTGCCAGCAGCGTAGAACAGGGGGCTGAAGAAGCTTTCTTT